This passage covers 30 T cell receptor beta chains from one sample sequenced in a study of blood T cell repertoires in COVID-19. Clones were read by immunoSEQ multiplex PCR, and TCRdb kept only the in-frame ones, dropping some. Here the sample spans 250,000 to 300,000 clones, around three quarters being singletons. The sequencing sample was made of peripheral blood. Source of these receptors: a woman over 75 with acute or convalescent COVID-19.

The chain is built from TRBV18 and TRBJ1-1, with TRBD1 matching 8 bases. V shed 5 bases and J 5 bases; nucleotides not matched to a gene: 10. The CDR3 contains 15 residues. The germline CDR1 and CDR2 sequences are KGHSH and LQKENI. Here the CDR3 reads CASSSIGQGETEAFF. In DNA, the CDR3 is TGTGCCAGCTCATCGATTGGACAGGGTGAAACTGAAGCTTTCTTT.

The CDR3 reads CATSLRGGRNTEAFF. The DNA of the CDR3 is TGTGCCACTTCCCTGAGAGGGGGTAGGAACACTGAAGCTTTCTTT. The chain is built from TRBV19 and TRBJ1-1; D might be TRBD1 (6 bases). This CDR3 region has 15 residues. Trimming shortened V by 10 bases and J by 1 base, and 19 bases separated the two germline ends. Germline V gene sequence: CDR1 LNHDA, CDR2 SQIVND (reference sequence).

There are many counts of this clone. V is TRBV19 and J is TRBJ2-2; tentatively, D is TRBD1 (5 bases). The CDR3 totals 13 residues. Germline lookup yields CDR1 LNHDA and CDR2 SQIVND (reference sequence). Trimming took 10 bases from V and 2 from J, leaving 11 bases between them. The CDR3 nucleotides read TGTGCCACCCCCGACAGAAACACCGGGGAGCTGTTTTTT. This codes for CATPDRNTGELFF.

The rearrangement links TRBV3-1 (or the pseudogene TRBV3-2) to TRBJ2-3; a possible D gene is TRBD2 (5 bases). This CDR3 contains 20 residues. CDR1 is LGHDT, CDR2 YNNKEL, per germline (reference sequence). V lost 0 bases to trimming and J lost 0 bases, with 22 bases between them. The CDR3 here is CASSQEGRASSLVSTDTQYF. The DNA of the CDR3 is TGTGCCAGCAGCCAAGAAGGTAGGGCTAGCAGCCTAGTAAGCACAGATACGCAGTATTTT.

The J gene is TRBJ2-1, the V gene TRBV4-2; D call uncertain. Germline CDR1 is LGHNA and CDR2 is YNFKEQ. This CDR3 is built from 15 residues. V was clipped by 5 bases and J by 4 bases, with 15 bases between them. In DNA, the CDR3 is TGTGCCAGCAGCTTAGAGGCGGCCCAATACAATGAGCAGTTCTTC. This codes for CASSLEAAQYNEQFF.

Only a few counts were recorded for this clone. The chain uses TRBV11-2 and TRBJ1-3; 7 positions agree with TRBD1. The trim removed 5 bases at V and 4 bases at J, leaving 5 bases unmatched. Germline CDR1 and CDR2: SGHAT and FQNNGV. The CDR3 consists of 14 residues. The CDR3 sequence: CASSPTGAGNTIYF. Written as DNA, the CDR3 is TGTGCCAGCAGCCCTACAGGGGCCGGAAACACCATATATTTT.

This rearrangement joins TRBV6-6 to TRBJ2-7, with 9 positions matching TRBD1. Germline loops: CDR1 MNHNY, CDR2 SVGAGI (reference sequence). The CDR3 contains 15 residues. Trimming removed 4 bases from V and 0 bases from J; junction bases left unmatched: 4. CDR3 in amino acids: CASSSGTGLSYEQYF. CDR3 DNA: TGTGCCAGCAGTTCCGGGACAGGGCTCTCCTACGAGCAGTACTTC.

The genes are TRBV3-1 (or the pseudogene TRBV3-2) and TRBJ1-5; D may be TRBD1 (5 bases). There are 14 residues in the CDR3. Germline V CDR1 and CDR2: LGHDT, YNNKEL (reference sequence). V dropped 3 bases and J dropped 1 base, with 7 bases sitting between them. CDR3: CASSHRGSNQPQHF. The CDR3, as DNA: TGTGCCAGCAGCCATCGGGGGAGCAATCAGCCCCAGCATTTT.

This sequence joins TRBV6-5 and TRBJ1-2; weak D call: TRBD1 (6 bases). The V end lost 6 bases, the J end lost 7 bases, and 15 bases lay between the germline ends. This CDR3 is 13 amino acids long. Per the germline V gene, CDR1 is MNHEY and CDR2 is SVGAGI. The CDR3 DNA is TGTGCCAGCAGCCCAAGCCACAGGGTTGGCTACACCTTC. As protein: CASSPSHRVGYTF.

The chain carries TRBV19 and TRBJ1-1, with 7 bases aligning to TRBD1. The J segment lost 0 bases and the V segment lost 7 bases, leaving 2 bases of the junction unmatched. The CDR3 runs 13 residues. The V gene's germline CDR1 is LNHDA and CDR2 SQIVND (reference sequence). CDR3 in DNA: TGTGCCAGTAAGACAGGGATGAACACTGAAGCTTTCTTT. Its protein is CASKTGMNTEAFF.

This chain links TRBV7-9 with TRBJ1-2; D not resolved. The germline CDR1 and CDR2 sequences are SEHNR and FQNEAQ (reference sequence). V was trimmed by 5 bases and J by 4 bases, leaving 23 bases between them. The CDR3 loop spans 17 amino acids. The CDR3 DNA reads as TGTGCCAGCAGCCTCTCGTCCGGGGTAAGGAGGATCTATGGCTACACCTTC. Encoded protein: CASSLSSGVRRIYGYTF.

The chain joins TRBV7-3 to TRBJ2-7; no clear D. Germline-derived CDR1 and CDR2 are SGHTA and FQGTGA. Trimming took off 4 bases at V and 3 bases at J, with 10 bases between the two ends. The CDR3 extends over 13 amino acids. Written as DNA, the CDR3 is TGTGCCAGCAGCTCCACCGGCGGCTACGAGCAGTACTTC. Amino acids: CASSSTGGYEQYF. The full variable domain, its missing parts supplied by reference TRBV7-3 and TRBJ2-7, is GAGVSQTPSNKVTEKGKYVELRCDPISGHTALYWYRQSLGQGPEFLIYFQGTGAADDSGLPNDRFFAVRPEGSVSTLKIQRTERGDSAVYLCASSSTGGYEQYFGPGTRLTVT.

The gene calls are TRBV29-1 and TRBJ2-3; D may be TRBD2 (6 bases). This CDR3 spans 16 amino acids. Germline-derived CDR1 and CDR2 are SQVTM and ANQGSEA. Trimming shortened V by 5 bases and J by 1 base, and 19 bases separated the two germline ends. CDR3 residues: CSVLVSGGSRTDTQYF. The CDR3, as DNA: TGCAGCGTTCTCGTCAGCGGAGGGTCCCGCACAGATACGCAGTATTTT.

This rearrangement joins TRBV7-9 to TRBJ2-1, with D tentatively TRBD2 (6 bases). Germline V gene data show CDR1 as SEHNR and CDR2 as FQNEAQ (reference sequence). The CDR3 loop spans 15 amino acids. The V end lost 3 bases, the J end lost 6 bases, and 15 bases lay between the germline ends. The CDR3 bases are TGTGCCAGCAGCTTGGGGGACTTAACCCTCAATGAGCAGTTCTTC. Translating it yields CASSLGDLTLNEQFF.

The chain recombines TRBV13 with TRBJ2-4, with 7 bases lining up with TRBD1. The CDR3 is made up of 17 amino acids. Germline V lookup: CDR1 PRHDT, CDR2 FYEKMQ (reference sequence). Trimming removed 3 bases from V and 1 base from J; junction bases left unmatched: 9. CDR3 sequence (DNA): TGTGCCAGCAGCTTCTCGCGGAGACAGGGTGCCAAAAACATTCAGTACTTC. This translates into CASSFSRRQGAKNIQYF.

V gene TRBV11-2 combines with J gene TRBJ1-6; no clear D gene. V was shortened by 5 bases and J by 5 bases, with 16 bases between the two germline ends. This CDR3 is 16 amino acids long. Looked up from germline, CDR1 is SGHAT and CDR2 is FQNNGV. CDR3 in DNA: TGTGCCAGCAGCCCCGGGCCAGGAGGCCATAATTCACCCCTCCACTTT. Translated, it gives CASSPGPGGHNSPLHF.

This chain links TRBV7-2 with TRBJ1-2, with 7 bases aligning to TRBD1. The CDR3 is 14 residues long. With 6 bases clipped from V and 0 bases from J, the junction kept 4 bases outside the gene matches. Germline V lookup: CDR1 SGHTA, CDR2 FQGNSA. For the CDR3, the DNA is TGTGCCAGCAGTTCACAGGGGACTAACTATGGCTACACCTTC. Its protein product is CASSSQGTNYGYTF.

In regard to this clone: Other DNA sequences in this sample translate to the same CDR3. The chain employs TRBV14 and TRBJ1-6; the D is unclear. The CDR3 sequence is 13 residues long. Per the germline V gene, CDR1 is SGHDN and CDR2 is FVKESK. The V end lost 4 bases, the J end lost 6 bases, and 7 bases lay between the germline ends. The CDR3 loop reads CASSPGGNSPLHF. The CDR3 DNA is TGTGCCAGCAGCCCAGGTGGTAATTCACCCCTCCACTTT.

This rearrangement joins TRBV27 to TRBJ1-4, with D tentatively TRBD1 (5 bases). V gave up 3 bases and J gave up 8 bases, with 16 bases separating them. Germline V lookup: CDR1 MNHEY, CDR2 SMNVEV (reference sequence). CDR3 length equals 15 residues. CDR3 residues: CASSFYGGGREKLFF. CDR3 DNA: TGTGCCAGCAGTTTTTATGGCGGGGGTCGGGAAAAACTGTTTTTT.

This chain links TRBV5-5 with TRBJ2-5; possibly TRBD2 for D (6 bases). This CDR3 region has 13 residues. Trimming shortened V by 3 bases and J by 5 bases, and 11 bases separated the two germline ends. In germline, CDR1 is SGHKS, CDR2 YYEKEE (reference sequence). CDR3 nucleotide sequence: TGTGCCAGCAGCTCCACGGGGGTGGAGACCCAGTACTTC. It encodes CASSSTGVETQYF.

J is TRBJ2-5 and V is TRBV20-1; 10 bases line up with TRBD2. Germline trimming cut 3 bases from V and 4 bases from J; bases unmatched to any gene: 8. Germline-derived CDR1 and CDR2 are DFQATT and SNEGSKA (reference sequence). The CDR3 contains 15 residues. The CDR3 loop is CSASPSGSLRETQYF. The CDR3 DNA is TGCAGTGCTAGTCCTAGCGGGAGTTTGCGAGAGACCCAGTACTTC.

V gene TRBV29-1 combines with J gene TRBJ2-5; 9 nucleotides match TRBD1. CDR1 and CDR2 (germline): SQVTM, ANQGSEA. The CDR3 has 15 residues. Losses at the gene ends were 7 bases for V and 5 bases for J; bases not matched to a gene: 14. CDR3 nucleotides: TGCAGCGCGTTAGGGGGAACAGGGGGCTTGGAGACCCAGTACTTC. Protein: CSALGGTGGLETQYF.

The rearrangement links TRBV6-2 or TRBV6-3 to TRBJ2-7; D is ambiguous. Trimming left V 1 base short and J 3 bases short, with 7 bases between. The CDR3 totals 13 residues. CDR1 and CDR2 (germline): MNHEY, SVGEGT. CDR3 DNA sequence: TGTGCCAGCAGTTACTTCCCCCACTACGAGCAGTACTTC. Translation gives CASSYFPHYEQYF.

The rearrangement uses TRBV5-4 and TRBJ1-2; unclear D gene. CDR3 size: 13 residues. Germline V gives CDR1 SGHNT, CDR2 YYREEE (reference sequence). Trimming left V 2 bases short and J 4 bases short, with 9 bases between. Written as DNA, the CDR3 is TGTGCCAGCAGCTTTGGCCAGTTCTATGGCTACACCTTC. The encoded protein is CASSFGQFYGYTF.

The chain links TRBV5-1 to TRBJ1-2, with D tentatively TRBD1 (6 bases). Germline V CDR1 and CDR2: SGHRS, YFSETQ. The CDR3 is 14 residues long. V was clipped by 6 bases and J by 4 bases, with 16 bases between them. The CDR3 coding sequence is TGCGCCAGCACCCCCGGGGGGGCAGGCTATGGCTACACCTTC. Its translation: CASTPGGAGYGYTF.

This chain uses TRBV2 with TRBJ1-4; D possibly corresponds to TRBD1 (5 bases). The germline V gene has CDR1 SNHLY and CDR2 FYNNEI. Deletions cut 6 bases from V and 8 bases from J, with 13 bases between. CDR3 size: 13 residues. The CDR3 coding sequence is TGTGCCAGCAGGGCCAGGGTAGGAGAAAAACTGTTTTTT. Protein: CASRARVGEKLFF.

The V gene is TRBV11-2, the J gene TRBJ2-1, with TRBD1 matching over 9 bases. Germline V gene lookup returns CDR1 SGHAT and CDR2 FQNNGV. The CDR3 contains 17 residues. The trim removed 3 bases at V and 4 bases at J, leaving 10 bases unmatched. For the CDR3, the DNA is TGTGCCAGCAGCTTCGTCCTACAGGGGGCGGGATACAATGAGCAGTTCTTC. This gives the protein CASSFVLQGAGYNEQFF.

Worth noting for this clone: Different DNA sequences within this sample yield the same CDR3. The chain joins TRBV3-1 (or the pseudogene TRBV3-2) to TRBJ1-3, with 7 bases aligning to TRBD1. Germline V gene sequence: CDR1 LGHDT, CDR2 YNNKEL (reference sequence). The V segment lost 6 bases and the J segment 1 base; nucleotides outside the gene matches: 0. CDR3 length: 13 residues. The CDR3 region is CASRQGSGNTIYF. The DNA of the CDR3 is TGTGCCAGCAGACAGGGGTCTGGAAACACCATATATTTT.

The genes are TRBV19 and TRBJ1-2; maybe TRBD1 (6 bases). Germline V lookup: CDR1 LNHDA, CDR2 SQIVND (reference sequence). Trimming removed 3 bases at V and 4 bases at J, with 12 bases between. The CDR3 covers 14 residues. The CDR3 DNA reads as TGTGCCAGTAGTATCCCCGGGACACTCTATGGCTACACCTTC. It encodes CASSIPGTLYGYTF.

V usage is TRBV18 and J usage is TRBJ1-2, with 12 bases identical to TRBD1. The length of the CDR3 is 15 residues. Trimming cost V 8 bases and J 5 bases; bases outside gene matches: 9. Germline CDR1 and CDR2: KGHSH and LQKENI. CDR3 sequence (DNA): TGTGCCAGCGCCCCCCCGGGACAGGGGGCTTATGGCTACACCTTC. It encodes CASAPPGQGAYGYTF.